The 27 T cell receptor beta chains below all came from one sample that was sequenced in a study of shared clonotypes between healthy human individuals. In the naive CD8 group, cells lacked CD45RO and were positively selected for CCR7, so terminally differentiated effector memory CD45RA+ cells were left out. Here immunoSEQ multiplex PCR was the method, and the copy in TCRdb shows in-frame clones only, minus some. The top ten hold under 2% of the sample, which has approximately 2,000,000 clones, roughly 95% seen once. Specimen: naive CD8+ T cells from PBMCs. These receptors all stem from a man aged 18 to 35 in good health. Some clones in this sample may be carry-over from other donors' samples.

This chain joins TRBV6-1 and TRBJ2-7, with D possibly being TRBD1 (6 bases). V lost 2 bases to trimming and J lost 0 bases, with 11 bases between them. The CDR3 is 15 residues long. Germline CDR1 and CDR2: MNHNS and SASEGT. As DNA, the CDR3 is TGTGCCAGCAGTGAAAGTACAGGGATCTCCTACGAGCAGTACTTC. Residues: CASSESTGISYEQYF.

This rearrangement joins TRBV7-3 to TRBJ2-1; possibly TRBD2 for D (6 bases). This CDR3 has 15 amino acids. CDR1 and CDR2 from the germline V gene are SGHTA and FQGTGA. Trimming pared 1 base from V and 4 bases from J, leaving 11 bases between. As DNA, the CDR3 is TGTGCCAGCAGCTTAATTCCTAGCGCGTACAATGAGCAGTTCTTC. Amino acid sequence: CASSLIPSAYNEQFF.

The chain joins TRBV2 to TRBJ2-1; TRBD2 agrees at 11 bases. The V gene end was trimmed by 3 bases and the J gene end by 7 bases; junction bases not matched to a gene: 5. This CDR3 is built from 15 residues. The germline V gene encodes CDR1 SNHLY and CDR2 FYNNEI. Here the CDR3 reads CASSDLAGGPNEQFF. As DNA, the CDR3 is TGTGCCAGCAGTGACCTAGCGGGAGGACCAAATGAGCAGTTCTTC.

Remarks on this clone: The sample holds other DNA sequences that translate to the same CDR3. The rearrangement joins TRBV5-4 to TRBJ2-2; D uncertain. The V and J ends lost 2 bases and 7 bases respectively, with 6 bases between them. CDR1 is SGHNT and CDR2 is YYREEE in the germline V gene (reference sequence). The CDR3 spans 12 residues. CDR3 protein: CASSFPGGELFF. The CDR3, as DNA: TGTGCCAGCAGCTTCCCCGGCGGGGAGCTGTTTTTT. Looking up the rest from reference TRBV5-4 and TRBJ2-2 gives the full variable domain: ETGVTQSPTHLIKTRGQQVTLRCSSQSGHNTVSWYQQALGQGPQFIFQYYREEENGRGNFPPRFSGLQFPNYSSELNVNALELDDSALYLCASSFPGGELFFGEGSRLTVL.

A note on this clone: Other DNA sequences within the sample encode an identical CDR3. The chain has TRBV27 and TRBJ1-1; possibly TRBD1 for D (6 bases). CDR3 size: 15 residues. The germline V gene encodes CDR1 MNHEY and CDR2 SMNVEV (reference sequence). The V gene lost 2 bases and the J gene lost 1 base, with 11 bases spanning the gap. This CDR3 is CASSLLGGGNTEAFF. As DNA, the CDR3 is TGTGCCAGCAGTTTACTTGGAGGGGGGAACACTGAAGCTTTCTTT.

The chain is built from TRBV5-1 and TRBJ2-7, with 8 bases lining up with TRBD2. J was trimmed by 3 bases and V by 0 bases; bases with no gene match: 5. Germline CDR1 SGHRS, CDR2 YFSETQ. This CDR3 has 15 residues. CDR3 in DNA: TGCGCCAGCAGCTTGGAAGCGGGAGACTTCTACGAGCAGTACTTC. As protein: CASSLEAGDFYEQYF.

The chain employs TRBV13 and TRBJ2-1, with 8 bases identical to TRBD2. The CDR3 length is 14 residues. V shed 5 bases and J 7 bases; nucleotides not matched to a gene: 7. Germline lookup yields CDR1 PRHDT and CDR2 FYEKMQ (reference sequence). The DNA for the CDR3 is TGTGCCAGCAGCCACACTAGCGGACAGAATGAGCAGTTCTTC. Residues: CASSHTSGQNEQFF. The whole variable domain, remainder taken from reference TRBV13 and TRBJ2-1, is AAGVIQSPRHLIKEKRETATLKCYPIPRHDTVYWYQQGPGQDPQFLISFYEKMQSDKGSIPDRFSAQQFSDYHSELNMSSLELGDSALYFCASSHTSGQNEQFFGPGTRLTVL.

This clone was counted once. Different DNA sequences within this sample yield the same CDR3. The chain is built from TRBV9 and TRBJ1-2; a possible D gene is TRBD1 (6 bases). The germline V gene encodes CDR1 SGDLS and CDR2 YYNGEE. This CDR3 contains 14 residues. Trimming removed 1 base from V and 2 bases from J, with 9 bases in between. CDR3 nucleotides: TGTGCCAGCAGCGTAAGCGGGGGCAACTATGGCTACACCTTC. This codes for CASSVSGGNYGYTF.

This chain links TRBV7-6 with TRBJ2-7, with D tentatively TRBD2 (6 bases). The CDR3 sequence is 15 residues long. The germline gives CDR1 SGHVS, CDR2 FNYEAQ. Trimming removed 1 base at V and 3 bases at J, with 13 bases between. The DNA of the CDR3 is TGTGCCAGCAGCTTAGAACCGGAGGGTAACTACGAGCAGTACTTC. Translation gives CASSLEPEGNYEQYF.

The V gene is TRBV7-9, the J gene TRBJ2-2; 11 positions agree with TRBD2. The CDR3 contains 16 residues. The V and J ends lost 6 bases and 4 bases, in that order; junction bases with no gene match: 7. The germline V gene encodes CDR1 SEHNR and CDR2 FQNEAQ (reference sequence). This CDR3 is CASSRPGLAATGELFF. The CDR3 coding sequence is TGTGCCAGCAGTCGACCGGGACTAGCGGCCACCGGGGAGCTGTTTTTT.

The CDR3 region has the DNA TGTGCCAGTAGGCAACAGGGGTATAGCAATCAGCCCCAGCATTTT. It specifies CASRQQGYSNQPQHF. The V gene is TRBV19, the J gene TRBJ1-5, with 7 bases that match TRBD1. CDR3 size: 15 residues. With V trimmed by 6 bases and J by 0 bases, 5 bases remained unmatched. Germline V lookup: CDR1 LNHDA, CDR2 SQIVND (reference sequence). Complete variable domain (other parts from reference TRBV19 and TRBJ1-5): DGGITQSPKYLFRKEGQNVTLSCEQNLNHDAMYWYRQDPGQGLRLIYYSQIVNDFQKGDIAEGYSVSREKKESFPLTVTSAQKNPTAFYLCASRQQGYSNQPQHFGDGTRLSIL.

The chain combines TRBV28 with TRBJ2-7, with D unresolved. The CDR3 has 14 residues. Germline CDR1 MDHEN, CDR2 SYDVKM. V lost 6 bases to trimming and J lost 5 bases, with 17 bases between them. In nucleotides, the CDR3 is TGTGCCAGCAGCACCAGACAACCAATCGACGAGCAGTACTTC. Translating gives CASSTRQPIDEQYF.

This chain joins TRBV21-1 and TRBJ2-7; TRBD1 was called by the table and not checked on the DNA. TRBV21-1 is designated a pseudogene. The CDR3 totals 17 residues. The CDR3: CASSKPGTDPFSHEQYF. Written as DNA, the CDR3 is TGTGCCAGCAGCAAACCCGGGACAGATCCTTTTTCCCACGAGCAGTACTTC.

The rearrangement links TRBV9 to TRBJ2-7; either TRBD1 or TRBD2 may supply D (5 bases each). Germline assignment: CDR1 SGDLS and CDR2 YYNGEE. V lost 0 bases and J lost 5, with 15 bases in between. The CDR3 has 15 amino acids. CDR3 sequence: CASSVGRGAAHEQYF. In DNA form, the CDR3 reads TGTGCCAGCAGCGTAGGGCGAGGGGCGGCGCACGAGCAGTACTTC.

The rearrangement uses TRBV4-2 and TRBJ2-5; 13 bases agree with TRBD2. Per germline, CDR1 LGHNA and CDR2 YNFKEQ. V lost 3 bases, J lost 3 bases, and 1 base stayed unmatched. This CDR3 contains 15 residues. Here the CDR3 DNA reads TGTGCCAGCAGCCACGGACTAGCGGGAGAAGAGACCCAGTACTTC. Protein product: CASSHGLAGEETQYF.

The chain links TRBV27 to TRBJ2-1, with D perhaps being TRBD1 or TRBD2 (5 bases each). V lost 0 bases and J 0 bases, leaving 12 bases between the germline ends. The CDR3 has 17 residues. The germline gives CDR1 MNHEY, CDR2 SMNVEV (reference sequence). DNA of the CDR3: TGTGCCAGCAGTTTATCCGGGACGACCAGCTCCTACAATGAGCAGTTCTTC. Its protein is CASSLSGTTSSYNEQFF.

This clone was found once. The chain is built from TRBV7-9 and TRBJ2-1; TRBD1 is a possible D gene (6 bases). This CDR3 has 14 residues. Between the trimmed V and J ends, which lost 5 bases and 5 bases, there was a span of 13 bases. Germline CDR1 is SEHNR and CDR2 is FQNEAQ (reference sequence). This CDR3 is CASSLRDINNEQFF. CDR3 bases: TGTGCCAGCAGCCTAAGGGACATAAACAATGAGCAGTTCTTC.

J is TRBJ2-7 and V is TRBV5-4; 9 bases are a match to TRBD2. This CDR3 has 14 amino acids. V trimming: 3 bases; J trimming: 6 bases; junction bases outside the gene matches: 7. Per germline, CDR1 SGHNT and CDR2 YYREEE (reference sequence). The CDR3 reads CASSYGGGGSEQYF. As DNA, the CDR3 is TGTGCCAGCAGCTACGGCGGGGGGGGTTCCGAGCAGTACTTC.

This clone was counted a single time. The chain recombines TRBV15 with TRBJ1-4; a possible D gene is TRBD1 (5 bases). Germline assignment: CDR1 LNHNV and CDR2 YYDKDF (reference sequence). The CDR3 is 14 amino acids. The V and J ends lost 1 base and 7 bases respectively, with 10 bases between them. CDR3 loop: CATSRVRGVEKLFF. DNA of the CDR3: TGTGCCACCAGCAGAGTGAGGGGCGTTGAAAAACTGTTTTTT.

This clone was observed a single time. The V call is TRBV23-1, the J call TRBJ2-4; TRBD1 matches 8 bases. TRBV23-1 is an open reading frame whose function is uncertain. This CDR3 is built from 16 residues. V was pared by 0 bases and J by 10 bases, with 11 bases of the junction left unmatched. The CDR3 DNA sequence: TGCGCCAGCAGTCAATCTTGGGGGACAGGAGGAAGAATTCAGTACTTC. Translated, it gives CASSQSWGTGGRIQYF.

The chain couples TRBV30 to TRBJ1-1; D unresolved. The CDR3 length is 13 residues. In germline, CDR1 is GTSNPN, CDR2 SVGIG (reference sequence). The V end was cut by 0 bases, the J end by 4 bases, with 9 bases between. DNA of the CDR3: TGTGCCTGGAGTGTAGAGGGAGGCACTGAAGCTTTCTTT. Translating it yields CAWSVEGGTEAFF.

The V gene is TRBV5-4, the J gene TRBJ2-5; D not resolved. The CDR3 covers 13 residues. Per the germline V gene, CDR1 is SGHNT and CDR2 is YYREEE (reference sequence). V shed 3 bases and J shed 1 base, with 7 bases lying between them. CDR3 region: CASSWLPQETQYF. CDR3 bases: TGTGCCAGCAGCTGGTTGCCCCAAGAGACCCAGTACTTC.

This clone showed up just once. The rearrangement uses TRBV4-2 and TRBJ2-7; D possibly corresponds to TRBD1 (5 bases). This CDR3 has 17 residues. The ends were cut back, 0 bases at V and 0 bases at J, with 15 bases in the middle. CDR1 LGHNA and CDR2 YNFKEQ come from the germline V gene. DNA of the CDR3: TGTGCCAGCAGCCAAGATCCTCAGACAGCTGCCTCCTACGAGCAGTACTTC. This sequence encodes CASSQDPQTAASYEQYF.

The V gene is TRBV5-6, the J gene TRBJ2-7, with 10 bases aligning to TRBD2. The CDR3 has 14 residues. Looked up from germline, CDR1 is SGHDT and CDR2 is YYEEEE. V gave up 3 bases and J gave up 3 bases; unmatched junction bases: 3. The CDR3 nucleotides are TGTGCCAGCAGCTCGTGGACTAGCGGCTACGAGCAGTACTTC. Its translation is CASSSWTSGYEQYF.

The V and J genes are TRBV11-2 and TRBJ2-1; 8 bases agree with TRBD1. The CDR3 spans 14 residues. CDR1 SGHAT and CDR2 FQNNGV come from the germline V gene. With V trimmed by 4 bases and J by 9 bases, 8 bases remained unmatched. In nucleotides, the CDR3 is TGTGCCAGCAGCTCGCCGACAGGGGCGAGTGAGCAGTTCTTC. Its translation: CASSSPTGASEQFF.

V and J are TRBV11-2 and TRBJ2-2; D unclear. V lost 3 bases and J lost 6, with 14 bases in between. The V gene's germline CDR1 is SGHAT and CDR2 FQNNGV. The CDR3 is 15 amino acids. CDR3 in amino acids: CASSFTLGPSGELFF. The CDR3 DNA reads TGTGCCAGCAGCTTTACCTTGGGTCCTTCCGGGGAGCTGTTTTTT.

As regards this clone: The sample contains more than one DNA sequence encoding this CDR3. The genes are TRBV18 and TRBJ2-1; 11 positions agree with TRBD2. The germline gives CDR1 KGHSH, CDR2 LQKENI. The V and J ends lost 0 bases and 4 bases, in that order; junction bases with no gene match: 5. CDR3 length equals 17 residues. The DNA for the CDR3 is TGTGCCAGCTCACCACCAGAACTAGCGGGAGTGTACAATGAGCAGTTCTTC. This gives the protein CASSPPELAGVYNEQFF.